These T cell receptor beta chains were read from a single sample in a study of CD8 T cells in ankylosing spondylitis. TCRdb passed the 5' RACE reads through MiXCR, listing each CDR3 protein once. Here the sample spans 350,000 to 450,000 distinct CDR3 sequences, 20% being singletons. Material for sequencing was blood, either unsorted or a sorted T cell fraction (not recorded which). The receptors shown here come from a male donor with ankylosing spondylitis or in good health (not recorded which). The CDR3 runs from the conserved cysteine through the conserved F or W. Clone size is shown for a subset of rows, as once, few, many or a class of expanded clone.

CSARQGPNSYEQYF TRBJ2-7 NA TRBV29-1
CASSQATSGGPGKYF TRBJ2-5 NA TRBV4-2
CASRSPYEQYF TRBJ2-7 few TRBV27
CASRRLAGGQETQYF TRBJ2-5 NA TRBV7-9
CATNRASNTGELFF TRBJ2-2 few TRBV6-1
CASSQGLDNPDTQYF TRBJ2-3 NA TRBV12-3/TRBV12-4
CASSFSAYNEQFF TRBJ2-1 NA TRBV27
CASSTGVYNQPQHF TRBJ1-5 few TRBV12-3/TRBV12-4
CASSQESSGGTHSYEQYF TRBJ2-7 NA TRBV4-2
CASRTDSQETQYF TRBJ2-5 NA TRBV18
CASSAIQGSTEAFF TRBJ1-1 NA TRBV7-9
CASSARDRALGWETQYF TRBJ2-5 NA TRBV6-1
CASSPDRGLSYEQYF TRBJ2-7 NA TRBV27
CSARDDQGNVRTDTQYF TRBJ2-3 NA TRBV20-1
CASSLASAGGPGEQFF TRBJ2-1 NA TRBV7-9
CASSSRANPLETQYF TRBJ2-5 NA TRBV6-5
CASSHRPGSQPQHF TRBJ1-5 NA TRBV28
CASTPSRGPAYNEQFF TRBJ2-1 NA TRBV2
CSVDSGVTDTQYF TRBJ2-3 NA TRBV29-1
CASSPPSQNYEQYF TRBJ2-7 few TRBV7-9